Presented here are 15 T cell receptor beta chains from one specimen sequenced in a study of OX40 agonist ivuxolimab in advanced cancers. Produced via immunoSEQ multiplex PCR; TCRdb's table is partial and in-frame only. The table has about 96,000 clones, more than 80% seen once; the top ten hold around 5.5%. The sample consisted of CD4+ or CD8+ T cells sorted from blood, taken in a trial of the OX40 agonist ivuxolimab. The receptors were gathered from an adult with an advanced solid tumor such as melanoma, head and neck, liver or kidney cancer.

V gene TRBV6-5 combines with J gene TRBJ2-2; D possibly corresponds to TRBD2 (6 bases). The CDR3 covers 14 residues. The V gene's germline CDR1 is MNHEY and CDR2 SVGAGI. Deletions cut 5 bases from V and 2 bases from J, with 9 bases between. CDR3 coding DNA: TGTGCCAGCAGTCGGGACTTCAACACCGGGGAGCTGTTTTTT. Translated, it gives CASSRDFNTGELFF.

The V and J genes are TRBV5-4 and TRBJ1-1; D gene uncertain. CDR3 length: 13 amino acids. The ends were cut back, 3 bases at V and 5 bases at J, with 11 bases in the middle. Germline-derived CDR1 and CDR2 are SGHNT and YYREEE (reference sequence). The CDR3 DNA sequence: TGTGCCAGCAGCTCCCAAAGGGATACTGAAGCTTTCTTT. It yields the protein CASSSQRDTEAFF.

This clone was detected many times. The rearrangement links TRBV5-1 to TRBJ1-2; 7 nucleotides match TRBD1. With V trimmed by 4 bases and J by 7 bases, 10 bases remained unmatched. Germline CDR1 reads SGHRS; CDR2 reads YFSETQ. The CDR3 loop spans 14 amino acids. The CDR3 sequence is CASSEGQRGLGYTF. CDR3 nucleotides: TGCGCCAGCAGCGAAGGACAGAGGGGGCTTGGCTACACCTTC.

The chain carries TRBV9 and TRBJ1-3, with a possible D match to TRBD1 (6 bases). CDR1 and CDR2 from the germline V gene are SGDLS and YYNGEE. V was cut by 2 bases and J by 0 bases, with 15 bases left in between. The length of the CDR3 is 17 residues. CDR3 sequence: CASSVSWGLDSGNTIYF. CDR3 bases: TGTGCCAGCAGCGTGTCGTGGGGGCTTGACTCTGGAAACACCATATATTTT.

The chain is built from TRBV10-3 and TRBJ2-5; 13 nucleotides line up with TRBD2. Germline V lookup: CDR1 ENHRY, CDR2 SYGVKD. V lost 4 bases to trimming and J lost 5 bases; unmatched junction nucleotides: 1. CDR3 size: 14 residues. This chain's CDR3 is CAISGTSGSETQYF. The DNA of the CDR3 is TGTGCCATCAGTGGGACTAGCGGGAGTGAGACCCAGTACTTC.

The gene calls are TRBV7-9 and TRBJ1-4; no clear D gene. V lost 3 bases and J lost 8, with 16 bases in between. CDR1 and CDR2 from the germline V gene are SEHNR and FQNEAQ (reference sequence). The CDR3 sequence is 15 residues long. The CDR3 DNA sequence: TGTGCCAGCAGCTTTTACCCCACGACGGGGGAAAAACTGTTTTTT. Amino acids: CASSFYPTTGEKLFF. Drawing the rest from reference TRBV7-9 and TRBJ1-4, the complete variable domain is DTGVSQNPRHKITKRGQNVTFRCDPISEHNRLYWYRQTLGQGPEFLTYFQNEAQLEKSRLLSDRFSAERPKGSFSTLEIQRTEQGDSAMYLCASSFYPTTGEKLFFGSGTQLSVL.

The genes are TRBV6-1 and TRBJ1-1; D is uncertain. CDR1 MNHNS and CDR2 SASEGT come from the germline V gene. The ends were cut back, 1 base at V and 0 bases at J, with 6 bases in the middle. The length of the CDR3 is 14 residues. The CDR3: CASSEVWVNTEAFF. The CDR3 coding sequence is TGTGCCAGCAGTGAAGTGTGGGTGAACACTGAAGCTTTCTTT.

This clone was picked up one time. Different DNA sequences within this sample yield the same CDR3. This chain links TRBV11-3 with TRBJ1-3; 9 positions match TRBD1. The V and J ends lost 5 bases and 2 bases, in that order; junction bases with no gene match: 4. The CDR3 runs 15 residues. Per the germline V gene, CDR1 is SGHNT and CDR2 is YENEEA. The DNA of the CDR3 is TGTGCCAGCAGCCCTGGACAGGGGCCTGGAAACACCATATATTTT. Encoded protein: CASSPGQGPGNTIYF.

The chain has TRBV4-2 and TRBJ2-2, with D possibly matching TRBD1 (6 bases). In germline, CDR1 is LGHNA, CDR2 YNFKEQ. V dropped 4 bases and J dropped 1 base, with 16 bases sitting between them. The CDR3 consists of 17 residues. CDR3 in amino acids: CASSLLLTTGNTGELFF. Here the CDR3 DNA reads TGTGCCAGCAGCCTTTTATTGACGACAGGGAACACCGGGGAGCTGTTTTTT.

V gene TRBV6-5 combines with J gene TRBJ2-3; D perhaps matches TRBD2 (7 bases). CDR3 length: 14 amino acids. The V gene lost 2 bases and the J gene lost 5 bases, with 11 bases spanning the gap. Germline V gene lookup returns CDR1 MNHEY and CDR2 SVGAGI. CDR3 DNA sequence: TGTGCCAGCAGTTACGGCGGGGGCGGAGATACGCAGTATTTT. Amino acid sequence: CASSYGGGGDTQYF.

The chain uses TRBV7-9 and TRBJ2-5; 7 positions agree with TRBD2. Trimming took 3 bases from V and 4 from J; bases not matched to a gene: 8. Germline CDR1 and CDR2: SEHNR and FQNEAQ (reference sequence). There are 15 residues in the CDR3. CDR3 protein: CASSFGGSSTETQYF. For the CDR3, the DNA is TGTGCCAGCAGCTTCGGCGGGAGTAGTACAGAGACCCAGTACTTC.

The CDR3 loop reads CASTTGALGYTF. The CDR3 region has the DNA TGTGCCAGTACGACAGGTGCGCTCGGCTACACCTTC. The chain carries TRBV19 and TRBJ1-2; a weak D match, TRBD1 (6 bases). The V and J ends lost 7 bases and 8 bases respectively, with 14 bases between them. In germline, CDR1 is LNHDA, CDR2 SQIVND (reference sequence). The length of the CDR3 is 12 residues.

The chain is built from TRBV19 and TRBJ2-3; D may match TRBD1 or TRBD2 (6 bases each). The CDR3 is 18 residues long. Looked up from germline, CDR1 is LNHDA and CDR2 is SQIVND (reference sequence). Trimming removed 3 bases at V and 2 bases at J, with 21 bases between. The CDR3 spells CASSITPGVGGFTDTQYF. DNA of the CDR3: TGTGCCAGTAGTATCACCCCGGGAGTGGGGGGCTTCACAGATACGCAGTATTTT.

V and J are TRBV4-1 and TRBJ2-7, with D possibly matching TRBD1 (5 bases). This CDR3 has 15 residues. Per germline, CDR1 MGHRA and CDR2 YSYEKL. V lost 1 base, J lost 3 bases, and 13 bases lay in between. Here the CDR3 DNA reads TGCGCCAGCAGCCAAGTTGGTGGACAAAACTACGAGCAGTACTTC. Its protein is CASSQVGGQNYEQYF.

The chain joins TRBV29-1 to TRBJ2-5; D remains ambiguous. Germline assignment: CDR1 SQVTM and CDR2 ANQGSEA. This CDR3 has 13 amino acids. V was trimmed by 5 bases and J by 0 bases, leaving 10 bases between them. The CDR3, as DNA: TGCAGCGTTCTCAGGACCTACCAAGAGACCCAGTACTTC. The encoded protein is CSVLRTYQETQYF.